The 20 T cell receptor beta chains presented below share a single source sample, sequenced in a study of cytomegalovirus exposure and HLA in healthy donors. The PCR made use of 60 Vbeta and 13 Jbeta primers. Profiling relied on immunoSEQ multiplex PCR, and the TCRdb table lists in-frame clones only, not all of them. The sample records about 150,000 clones, 65% to 85% being singletons. Material for sequencing was PBMCs. These receptors all come from a middle-aged woman in good health and CMV-seropositive.

The chain links TRBV6-6 to TRBJ2-1; perhaps TRBD2 as D (7 bases). The CDR3 covers 14 residues. V lost 4 bases and J 6 bases, leaving 13 bases between the germline ends. The V gene's germline CDR1 is MNHNY and CDR2 SVGAGI (reference sequence). The CDR3 DNA reads TGTGCCAGCAGTTCCCGGGGGGCCTCCAATGAGCAGTTCTTC. Its protein is CASSSRGASNEQFF.

As concerns this clone: At the DNA level, this CDR3 is encoded by other sequences in the same sample as well. V and J are TRBV25-1 and TRBJ2-7; D possibly corresponds to TRBD2 (6 bases). The V end lost 1 base, the J end lost 4 bases, and 11 bases lay between the germline ends. The CDR3 is 14 amino acids. Per germline, CDR1 MGHDK and CDR2 SYGVNS. The CDR3 protein is CASSESGLLYEQYF. In DNA, the CDR3 is TGTGCCAGCAGTGAATCGGGACTCCTATACGAGCAGTACTTC.

The table lists this clone with a count of one. The rearrangement links TRBV30 to TRBJ2-3; D possibly corresponds to TRBD2 (7 bases). CDR3 length: 12 amino acids. Germline CDR1 GTSNPN, CDR2 SVGIG (reference sequence). The V end lost 7 bases, the J end lost 3 bases, and 11 bases lay between the germline ends. DNA of the CDR3: TGTGCCTCAAAGGGGGGGACAGATACGCAGTATTTT. Amino acid sequence: CASKGGTDTQYF.

There are a few counts of this clone. Other DNA sequences in the same sample also yield this CDR3. The chain has TRBV2 and TRBJ1-6, with D perhaps matching TRBD1 (5 bases). The germline gives CDR1 SNHLY, CDR2 FYNNEI. Trimming pared 5 bases from V and 10 bases from J, leaving 15 bases between. The CDR3 extends over 14 amino acids. The CDR3 here is CASSLDSGGSPLHF. CDR3 in DNA: TGTGCCAGCAGTCTCGACAGCGGGGGATCACCCCTCCACTTT. The full variable domain, in which reference TRBV2 and TRBJ1-6 provide the parts outside the CDR3, is EPEVTQTPSHQVTQMGQEVILRCVPISNHLYFYWYRQILGQKVEFLVSFYNNEISEKSEIFDDQFSVERPDGSNFTLKIRSTKLEDSAMYFCASSLDSGGSPLHFGNGTRLTVT.

The chain couples TRBV28 to TRBJ1-5; TRBD1 aligns across 9 bases. CDR3 length: 17 residues. Germline V gene sequence: CDR1 MDHEN, CDR2 SYDVKM. The trim removed 8 bases at V and 6 bases at J, leaving 17 bases unmatched. The CDR3 DNA follows: TGTGCCAGCCAGAAGGGACAGGGAACACTTAACGGTCAGCCCCAGCATTTT. The encoded protein is CASQKGQGTLNGQPQHF.

The chain carries TRBV9 and TRBJ1-5; D is uncertain. Germline CDR1 is SGDLS and CDR2 is YYNGEE. This CDR3 contains 15 residues. Trimming left V 0 bases short and J 2 bases short, with 9 bases between. DNA for the CDR3: TGTGCCAGCAGCGTAGATTGGAGCGGCAATCAGCCCCAGCATTTT. This sequence encodes CASSVDWSGNQPQHF.

This chain links TRBV18 with TRBJ1-5, with D possibly being TRBD1 (6 bases). CDR1 and CDR2 from the germline V gene are KGHSH and LQKENI. V was cut by 5 bases and J by 8 bases, with 19 bases left in between. The CDR3 contains 15 residues. The CDR3 DNA is TGTGCCAGCTCAAGCCGACAGGACCTCGGGGAGCCCCAGCATTTT. It encodes CASSSRQDLGEPQHF.

The rearrangement joins TRBV27 to TRBJ2-7; the D is unclear. Germline CDR1 MNHEY, CDR2 SMNVEV (reference sequence). The CDR3 runs 13 residues. V gave up 6 bases and J gave up 6 bases, with 15 bases separating them. The CDR3 nucleotides are TGTGCCAGCAGAAGGAGTTCCCTCTTCGAGCAGTACTTC. This gives the protein CASRRSSLFEQYF.

V usage is TRBV30 and J usage is TRBJ2-5, with TRBD1 matching 8 bases. The CDR3 covers 13 residues. With 2 bases clipped from V and 5 bases from J, the junction kept 4 bases outside the gene matches. Looked up from germline, CDR1 is GTSNPN and CDR2 is SVGIG (reference sequence). The CDR3 DNA sequence: TGTGCCTGGAGTTTAGGACAGGGCGAGACCCAGTACTTC. Translation: CAWSLGQGETQYF.

This chain uses TRBV19 with TRBJ1-5; 8 bases map to TRBD1. V shed 3 bases and J 5 bases; nucleotides not matched to a gene: 9. CDR1 is LNHDA and CDR2 is SQIVND in the germline V gene (reference sequence). This CDR3 comprises 16 residues. The CDR3 DNA reads TGTGCCAGTAGTATCCCCGGGACAGGAGGCCATCAGCCCCAGCATTTT. It specifies CASSIPGTGGHQPQHF.

The rearrangement links TRBV28 to TRBJ2-4; 10 bases are a match to TRBD2. The CDR3 has 20 amino acids. J was trimmed by 1 base and V by 5 bases; bases with no gene match: 17. In germline, CDR1 is MDHEN, CDR2 SYDVKM. The CDR3 nucleotides are TGTGCCAGCAGTCCCTTAAGCGGGGGGGCCTCCCAACTCGCCAAAAACATTCAGTACTTC. Its translation: CASSPLSGGASQLAKNIQYF. The whole variable domain, remainder taken from reference TRBV28 and TRBJ2-4, is DVKVTQSSRYLVKRTGEKVFLECVQDMDHENMFWYRQDPGLGLRLIYFSYDVKMKEKGDIPEGYSVSREKKERFSLILESASTNQTSMYLCASSPLSGGASQLAKNIQYFGAGTRLSVL.

This clone was seen a handful of times. The J gene is TRBJ2-1, the V gene TRBV5-4; 16 bases fit TRBD2. This CDR3 is built from 17 residues. Trimming at V came to 4 bases and at J to 3 bases, leaving 4 bases not matched to a gene. Germline V gene sequence: CDR1 SGHNT, CDR2 YYREEE (reference sequence). The CDR3 is CASSLGTSGGVYNEQFF. DNA of the CDR3: TGTGCCAGCAGCCTTGGGACTAGCGGGGGGGTCTACAATGAGCAGTTCTTC.

The chain recombines TRBV5-4 with TRBJ1-5; possible D gene TRBD1, 5 bases. Germline V CDR1 and CDR2: SGHNT, YYREEE (reference sequence). The CDR3 runs 14 residues. V was clipped by 1 base and J by 7 bases, with 12 bases between them. The CDR3: CASSLMGGSQPQHF. The DNA for the CDR3 is TGTGCCAGCAGCTTGATGGGGGGGAGCCAGCCCCAGCATTTT.

The chain has TRBV28 and TRBJ1-4, with a tentative D call TRBD1 (5 bases). V lost 4 bases, J lost 7 bases, and 13 bases lay in between. The CDR3 consists of 14 residues. Per the germline V gene, CDR1 is MDHEN and CDR2 is SYDVKM. In DNA, the CDR3 is TGTGCCAGCAGTTCCCAGGGAGGGATTGAAAAACTGTTTTTT. Encoded protein: CASSSQGGIEKLFF.

A note on this clone: Other DNA sequences in the same sample also yield this CDR3. This chain connects TRBV29-1 to TRBJ1-1; D is undetermined. The CDR3 spans 13 residues. Deletions cut 4 bases from V and 0 bases from J, with 9 bases between. Germline V gene sequence: CDR1 SQVTM, CDR2 ANQGSEA. The CDR3 DNA is TGCAGCGTTGGCGGCCGAATGAACACTGAAGCTTTCTTT. Translating it yields CSVGGRMNTEAFF.

Only a few counts were recorded for this clone. The rearrangement links TRBV7-9 to TRBJ1-2; TRBD1 agrees at 10 bases. The CDR3 totals 15 residues. Germline V lookup: CDR1 SEHNR, CDR2 FQNEAQ (reference sequence). Trimming at V came to 4 bases and at J to 8 bases, leaving 10 bases not matched to a gene. The DNA of the CDR3 is TGTGCCAGCAGCTCTTTATCCGGGACAGGGGACGGCTACACCTTC. As protein: CASSSLSGTGDGYTF.

This chain uses TRBV11-3 with TRBJ2-3; 7 positions agree with TRBD2. Looked up from germline, CDR1 is SGHNT and CDR2 is YENEEA. The junction had 7 bases not matched to a gene; V was cut back by 3 bases and J by 1 base. CDR3 length: 16 amino acids. CDR3 region: CASSFGLSGGTDTQYF. Written as DNA, the CDR3 is TGTGCCAGCAGCTTCGGATTAAGCGGGGGCACAGATACGCAGTATTTT. The complete variable domain, with remaining parts taken from reference TRBV11-3 and TRBJ2-3, reads EAGVVQSPRYKIIEKKQPVAFWCNPISGHNTLYWYLQNLGQGPELLIRYENEEAVDDSQLPKDRFSAERLKGVDSTLKIQPAELGDSAVYLCASSFGLSGGTDTQYFGPGTRLTVL.

The CDR3 region has the DNA TGTGCCAGCAGCTCAGACAGGCTCTACGAGCAGTACTTC. Translation: CASSSDRLYEQYF. V is TRBV11-2 and J is TRBJ2-7, with D possibly TRBD1 on 6 matching bases. The CDR3 runs to 13 residues. Trimming pared 4 bases from V and 3 bases from J, leaving 10 bases between. Germline CDR1 reads SGHAT; CDR2 reads FQNNGV.

The chain employs TRBV18 and TRBJ1-2, with D possibly TRBD1 on 5 matching bases. V was clipped by 2 bases and J by 8 bases, with 15 bases between them. Germline lookup yields CDR1 KGHSH and CDR2 LQKENI. CDR3 length: 14 amino acids. CDR3 residues: CASSPDPQGGGYTF. CDR3 DNA sequence: TGTGCCAGCTCACCAGACCCCCAGGGAGGGGGCTACACCTTC.

The chain joins TRBV5-4 to TRBJ2-3; D is possibly TRBD2 (5 bases). Germline CDR1 and CDR2: SGHNT and YYREEE (reference sequence). The CDR3 contains 15 residues. V was trimmed by 1 base and J by 0 bases, leaving 9 bases between them. CDR3 loop: CASSLYEGSTDTQYF. The CDR3 DNA is TGTGCCAGCAGCTTGTATGAGGGCAGCACAGATACGCAGTATTTT.